This TCR beta chain was sequenced for a study of blood T cell repertoires in COVID-19. This table comes from immunoSEQ multiplex PCR, and its TCRdb copy is limited to in-frame clones, with some not included. The sample holds roughly 380,000 clones, more than 85% seen once. In this sample, this clone turned up once. Germline assignment: CDR1 GTSNPN and CDR2 SVGIG (reference sequence). V was shortened by 2 bases and J by 4 bases, with 16 bases between the two germline ends. This CDR3 comprises 15 residues. Sequenced: PBMCs or T cells enriched from blood (not recorded which). The chain combines TRBV30 with TRBJ2-3; TRBD2 is a possible D gene (7 bases). The sequence came from a woman under 40 who had recovered from COVID-19. This CDR3 reads CAWSFGGRHPDTQYF. The CDR3 bases are TGTGCCTGGAGTTTCGGGGGGCGACATCCAGATACGCAGTATTTT.